Below, one TCR beta chain is given with its context. The source of the sample is a study of blood T cell repertoires in COVID-19. Across the whole study: Italy, Spain and the United States were the sources of the convalescent and acute COVID-19 samples. T cells, B-cell-depleted T cells, or PBMCs supplied cDNA or gDNA.

CDR1 and CDR2 (germline): SQVTM, ANQGSEA. This CDR3 is built from 13 residues. The V segment lost 3 bases and the J segment 6 bases; nucleotides outside the gene matches: 5. Original methodology: Reference gene primer amplification gave nucleated cell count estimates. Assay: immunoSEQ multiplex PCR; the TCRdb copy retains only in-frame clones and omits some. V, J and clone size are those of that table, while D and trimming were read from the DNA. The top ten clones hold roughly 16% of a sample with about 120,000 clones, approximately 79% of them seen once. Specimen: peripheral blood. The rearrangement joins TRBV29-1 to TRBJ2-3, with TRBD1 identical over 8 bases. The TCR was taken from a woman older than 75 with active or convalescent COVID-19. In nucleotides, the CDR3 is TGCAGCGTTGAGACAGGGGTAGGGGATACGCAGTATTTT. It specifies CSVETGVGDTQYF.